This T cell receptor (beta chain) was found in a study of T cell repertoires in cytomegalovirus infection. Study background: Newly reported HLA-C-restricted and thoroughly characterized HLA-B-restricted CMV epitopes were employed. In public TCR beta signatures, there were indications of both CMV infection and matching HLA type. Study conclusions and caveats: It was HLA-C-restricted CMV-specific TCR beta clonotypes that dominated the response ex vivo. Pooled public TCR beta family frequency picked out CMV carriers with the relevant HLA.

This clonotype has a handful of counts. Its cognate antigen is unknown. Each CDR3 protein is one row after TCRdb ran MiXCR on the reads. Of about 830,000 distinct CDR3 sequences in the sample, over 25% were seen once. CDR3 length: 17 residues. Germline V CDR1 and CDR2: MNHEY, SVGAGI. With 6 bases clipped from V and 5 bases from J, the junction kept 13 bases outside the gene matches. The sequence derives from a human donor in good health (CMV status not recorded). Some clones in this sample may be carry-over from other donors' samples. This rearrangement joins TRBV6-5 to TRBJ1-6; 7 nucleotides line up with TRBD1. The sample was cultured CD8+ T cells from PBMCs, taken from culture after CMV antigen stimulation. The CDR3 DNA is TGTGCCAGCAGCCCCGGGGTACTCGGGACAGATAATTCACCCCTCCACTTT. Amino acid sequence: CASSPGVLGTDNSPLHF.